The 5 T cell receptor beta chains in this list originate from one sample, sequenced in a study of T cells after yellow fever vaccination. MiXCR was run by TCRdb on the 5' RACE reads, yielding one entry per CDR3 protein. The sample shows hundreds of thousands of distinct CDR3 sequences, about 17% of them seen only once. Sequenced here: PBMCs, sampled before the yellow fever booster vaccination. All receptors derive from a man aged 18-30 years who received the YFV17D yellow fever vaccine.

The CDR3 sequence: CASSLSLAGADTQYF. The CDR3 DNA sequence: TGTGCCAGCAGCTTAAGTCTAGCGGGGGCAGATACGCAGTATTTT. The chain joins TRBV7-3 to TRBJ2-3; TRBD2 matches 10 bases. After removal of 1 base from V and 4 bases from J, the junction contained 2 bases not matched to a gene. This CDR3 has 15 residues. CDR1 is SGHTA and CDR2 is FQGTGA in the germline V gene.

The J gene is TRBJ2-1, the V gene TRBV29-1; D gene ambiguous. V lost 4 bases and J 8 bases, leaving 12 bases between the germline ends. The CDR3 spans 12 residues. Germline-derived CDR1 and CDR2 are SQVTM and ANQGSEA. CDR3: CSVGSGIYEQFF. As DNA, the CDR3 is TGCAGCGTTGGTAGTGGAATCTATGAGCAGTTCTTC.

V and J are TRBV7-2 and TRBJ2-1; D uncertain. Between the trimmed V and J ends, which lost 1 base and 10 bases, there was a span of 8 bases. This CDR3 comprises 12 residues. Per the germline V gene, CDR1 is SGHTA and CDR2 is FQGNSA. The CDR3 DNA reads TGTGCCAGCAGCTTAGACTGGAAAGAGCAGTTCTTC. As protein: CASSLDWKEQFF.

V usage is TRBV29-1 and J usage is TRBJ2-5, with 11 nucleotides matching TRBD2. The V and J ends lost 6 bases and 0 bases, in that order; junction bases with no gene match: 15. CDR1 is SQVTM and CDR2 is ANQGSEA in the germline V gene. This CDR3 has 18 residues. CDR3 loop: CSVQRLAGGPQYQETQYF. The CDR3 bases are TGCAGCGTCCAGAGGCTAGCGGGGGGCCCCCAGTACCAAGAGACCCAGTACTTC.

V is TRBV5-1 and J is TRBJ2-1; 9 bases agree with TRBD1. Germline V gene lookup returns CDR1 SGHRS and CDR2 YFSETQ. This CDR3 is built from 12 residues. The trim removed 3 bases at V and 9 bases at J, leaving 1 base unmatched. CDR3: CASSWGQGEQFF. The CDR3 bases are TGCGCCAGCAGCTGGGGACAGGGTGAGCAGTTCTTC.